This record covers a single TCR beta chain. One Seattle source followed patients from active infection through their disease course. This record belongs to a study of blood T cell repertoires in COVID-19. Study at large: Samples of COVID-19 (acute and convalescent) were obtained from the United States, Italy and Spain.

Authors' processing steps: Estimated nucleated cell counts came from reference gene primer amplification. TCRdb's copy holds only in-frame clones and misses some; the assay was immunoSEQ multiplex PCR. V, J and clone size are taken as reported in that table, and D and trimming were inferred from the DNA itself. The table has fewer than 200,000 clones, around 82% seen once. This CDR3 spans 14 amino acids. Germline CDR1 reads KGHSH; CDR2 reads LQKENI. V was clipped by 3 bases and J by 5 bases; unmatched bases: 3. V gene TRBV18 combines with J gene TRBJ1-2; 10 nucleotides match TRBD1. The source of this sequence is a woman in her forties with COVID-19, enrolled during active disease. Sequenced: peripheral blood. CDR3 nucleotide sequence: TGTGCCAGCTCACCCGGACAGGGGGTATATGGCTACACCTTC. Translating gives CASSPGQGVYGYTF. The variable domain in full, with the rest retrieved from reference TRBV18 and TRBJ1-2, is NAGVMQNPRHLVRRRGQEARLRCSPMKGHSHVYWYRQLPEEGLKFMVYLQKENIIDESGMPKERFSAEFPKEGPSILRIQQVVRGDSAAYFCASSPGQGVYGYTFGSGTRLTVV.